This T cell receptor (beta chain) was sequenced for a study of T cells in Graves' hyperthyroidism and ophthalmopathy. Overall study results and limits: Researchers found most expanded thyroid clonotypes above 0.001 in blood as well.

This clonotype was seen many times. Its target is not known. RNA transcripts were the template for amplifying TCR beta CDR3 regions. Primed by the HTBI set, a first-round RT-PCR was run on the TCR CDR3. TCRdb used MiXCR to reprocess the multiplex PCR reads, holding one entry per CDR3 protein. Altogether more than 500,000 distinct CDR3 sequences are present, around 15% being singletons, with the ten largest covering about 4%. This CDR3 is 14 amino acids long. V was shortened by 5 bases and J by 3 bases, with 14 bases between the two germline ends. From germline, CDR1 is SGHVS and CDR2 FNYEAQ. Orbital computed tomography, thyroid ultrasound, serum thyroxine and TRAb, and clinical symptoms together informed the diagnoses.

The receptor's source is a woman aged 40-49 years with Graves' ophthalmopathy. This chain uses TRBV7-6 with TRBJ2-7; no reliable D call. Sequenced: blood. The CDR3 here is CASSPMDQNYEQYF. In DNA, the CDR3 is TGTGCCAGCAGCCCTATGGATCAAAACTACGAGCAGTACTTC.